The clone carrying this TCR beta chain was found many times. The repertoire came from unfractionated whole blood and reflected all unsorted peripheral T cells. The record originates from a study of HIV-infected patients and healthy controls. Reverse transcription used 450 to 650 ng RNA and constant-region primers for alpha and beta. Alpha and beta chain libraries were made separately by chain-specific third strand synthesis with multiplexing indices. TCRdb reprocessed the 5' RACE reads with MiXCR, giving one entry per CDR3 protein. The table includes some 20,000 distinct CDR3 sequences, approximately 9.5% detected once. Germline V gene data show CDR1 as SGHAT and CDR2 as FQNNGV. The CDR3 has 15 amino acids. Trimming took 6 bases from V and 0 from J, leaving 12 bases between them.

This TCR was sampled from an adult in good health. Sample: blood. This rearrangement joins TRBV11-2 to TRBJ1-3; perhaps TRBD1 as D (6 bases). Here the CDR3 reads CASRAAGASGNTIYF. CDR3 coding DNA: TGTGCCAGCAGGGCGGCAGGGGCCTCTGGAAACACCATATATTTT.